These 8 T cell receptor beta chains share one sample of origin, sequenced in a study of cytomegalovirus exposure and HLA in healthy donors. PCR was performed using 60 Vbeta and 13 Jbeta primers. The assay was immunoSEQ multiplex PCR, and TCRdb's table has in-frame clones only and misses some. The top ten clones hold around 3.1% of a sample with roughly 100,000 clones, around 80% of them seen once. Sequenced sample: PBMCs. These receptors were obtained from a woman aged 40 to 49 in good health and CMV-seronegative.

This clone was seen more than once but under ten times. The rearrangement joins TRBV30 to TRBJ2-7; D is perhaps TRBD1 (5 bases). This CDR3 has 13 amino acids. V was trimmed by 0 bases and J by 8 bases, leaving 14 bases between them. Germline V gene data show CDR1 as GTSNPN and CDR2 as SVGIG (reference sequence). DNA for the CDR3: TGTGCCTGGAGTGTAGAGAGGAGACAGAAGCAGTACTTC. Its translation: CAWSVERRQKQYF. The full variable domain, with the rest looked up from reference TRBV30 and TRBJ2-7, is SQTIHQWPATLVQPVGSPLSLECTVEGTSNPNLYWYRQAAGRGLQLLFYSVGIGQISSEVPQNLSASRPQDRQFILSSKKLLLSDSGFYLCAWSVERRQKQYFGPGTRLTVT.

The chain employs TRBV9 and TRBJ2-6; D may be TRBD2 (5 bases). This CDR3 comprises 14 residues. The germline CDR1 and CDR2 sequences are SGDLS and YYNGEE. V was cut by 4 bases and J by 1 base, with 6 bases left in between. The CDR3 DNA reads as TGTGCCAGCAGCACGGGGTCTGGGGCCAACGTCCTGACTTTC. Translating it yields CASSTGSGANVLTF.

This chain joins TRBV2 and TRBJ1-5, with TRBD1 as a possible D gene (6 bases). Germline CDR1 is SNHLY and CDR2 is FYNNEI. The CDR3 totals 14 residues. V lost 3 bases to trimming and J lost 0 bases, with 6 bases between them. This CDR3 reads CASSDRGSNQPQHF. For the CDR3, the DNA is TGTGCCAGCAGTGACAGGGGTAGCAATCAGCCCCAGCATTTT.

This clone occurred a few times. This chain joins TRBV7-8 and TRBJ1-2; tentative D call: TRBD1 (5 bases). CDR3 length equals 13 residues. Trimming shortened V by 3 bases and J by 5 bases, and 10 bases separated the two germline ends. The germline CDR1 and CDR2 sequences are SGHVS and FQNEAQ. The CDR3 loop is CASSFKGLYGYTF. CDR3 nucleotide sequence: TGTGCCAGCAGCTTTAAGGGGTTATATGGCTACACCTTC.

V usage is TRBV6-4 and J usage is TRBJ2-2; D may be TRBD2 (6 bases). This CDR3 spans 12 amino acids. V gave up 8 bases and J gave up 3 bases, with 7 bases separating them. Germline loops: CDR1 MRHNA, CDR2 SNTAGT. CDR3 in amino acids: CASSGDTGELFF. The DNA for the CDR3 is TGTGCCAGCTCGGGAGACACCGGGGAGCTGTTTTTT.

V usage is TRBV4-2 and J usage is TRBJ2-1; a possible D gene is TRBD2 (5 bases). V gave up 2 bases and J gave up 8 bases, with 16 bases separating them. The CDR3 covers 15 residues. Germline V gene lookup returns CDR1 LGHNA and CDR2 YNFKEQ. In DNA form, the CDR3 reads TGTGCCAGCAGCCAACTAGCTGGGAAAGACCATGAGCAGTTCTTC. It specifies CASSQLAGKDHEQFF.

V and J are TRBV5-5 and TRBJ2-5; 7 bases match TRBD2. The germline V gene has CDR1 SGHKS and CDR2 YYEKEE (reference sequence). This CDR3 spans 14 amino acids. J lost 5 bases, V lost 1 base, and 5 bases had no gene match. CDR3 protein: CASSLIQGGETQYF. For the CDR3, the DNA is TGTGCCAGCAGCTTGATTCAGGGAGGGGAGACCCAGTACTTC.

The rearrangement links TRBV5-4 to TRBJ2-2; 8 positions match TRBD1. CDR3 length: 14 residues. V gave up 4 bases and J gave up 4 bases; unmatched junction bases: 3. Germline-derived CDR1 and CDR2 are SGHNT and YYREEE (reference sequence). CDR3 protein: CASSATGGTGELFF. Here the CDR3 DNA reads TGTGCCAGCAGCGCTACAGGGGGCACCGGGGAGCTGTTTTTT.